Below, one T cell receptor beta chain is given with its context. There is no known antigen for this receptor. Base qualities are missing; no much larger clone stands one base away. V is cut back by 8 bases and J by 3 bases, with 9 bases in the junction unmatched. Looking up the germline V gene yields CDR1 KGHSH and CDR2 LQKENI. The CDR3 has 15 amino acids, counting the end cysteine and phenylalanine. The kept DNA is CDR3 alone, 45 bases in frame from the first base. The immunoSEQ Assay, a bias-controlled multiplex PCR, was used to amplify TCRbeta CDR3 regions from genomic DNA. The authors' pipeline ran thus. Within the assay, amplification of reference gene primers was used to estimate how many nucleated cells each sample contained. To quantify the absolute abundance of each unique TCRbeta CDR3 rearrangement, sequence reads were collapsed and filtered. For each sample, productive Simpson clonality was calculated by taking the square root of Simpson's diversity index across productive rearrangements. Here the immuneACCESS table is served through TCRdb, limited to in-frame sequences with V and J called. Missing clones are a known gap in these copies; in checked studies unresolved V genes cover under half, and the rest lacks a known reason. V and J calls plus clone size are reproduced from that table; the DNA served to infer D and trimming. For this sample there are 160,000 or so clones; 78% appear just once. Together, the top ten hold around 13% of the sample.

This sample was taken from a study of blood T cell repertoires in COVID-19 (dated by TCRdb to 2018 to 2020). Background on the whole study: Samples from collaborators originated in the United States, Italy and Spain and spanned both the acute and convalescent phases of COVID-19. The repertoires were released in a freely available public database meant as a resource for research on the immune response to SARS-CoV-2. A de-identified subject ID, COVID-19 status, age in years and sex were almost always included in the sample metadata. The prospective study material was composed of cDNA or gDNA derived from T cells, B-cell-depleted T cells, or PBMCs. The dataset comprised deeply sampled blood TCRbeta repertoires from subjects exposed to, actively infected with, or recovered from COVID-19. HLA class I and class II types, where available, came from metadata supplied by the sample provider rather than from assay-based typing. Samples came from the ongoing ImmuneRACE study (first 160 participants) plus 1,254 subjects from 6 global collaborators.

Collaborating institutions collected whole blood in K2EDTA tubes following their own protocols. Collaborator samples were shipped for TCRbeta analysis as frozen whole blood, isolated PBMCs, or DNA extracted from either sample type. What the study reported, not specific to this receptor: The amount of clinical and demographic metadata varied by source and participant and was provided uncurated.

The source of this sequence is a woman over 75 with acute or convalescent COVID-19. This chain is built from TRBV18 and TRBJ1-2; TRBD1 lines up with 10 middle nucleotides. Material: peripheral blood. In nucleotide form, the sequence is TGTGCCAGCGCAACCCCCGGGACAGGGGACTATGGCTACACCTTC. Its translation reads: CASATPGTGDYGYTF. Where the CDR3 stops, the reference TRBV18 and TRBJ1-2 genes take over; the full variable domain is NAGVMQNPRHLVRRRGQEARLRCSPMKGHSHVYWYRQLPEEGLKFMVYLQKENIIDESGMPKERFSAEFPKEGPSILRIQQVVRGDSAAYFCASATPGTGDYGYTFGSGTRLTVV.